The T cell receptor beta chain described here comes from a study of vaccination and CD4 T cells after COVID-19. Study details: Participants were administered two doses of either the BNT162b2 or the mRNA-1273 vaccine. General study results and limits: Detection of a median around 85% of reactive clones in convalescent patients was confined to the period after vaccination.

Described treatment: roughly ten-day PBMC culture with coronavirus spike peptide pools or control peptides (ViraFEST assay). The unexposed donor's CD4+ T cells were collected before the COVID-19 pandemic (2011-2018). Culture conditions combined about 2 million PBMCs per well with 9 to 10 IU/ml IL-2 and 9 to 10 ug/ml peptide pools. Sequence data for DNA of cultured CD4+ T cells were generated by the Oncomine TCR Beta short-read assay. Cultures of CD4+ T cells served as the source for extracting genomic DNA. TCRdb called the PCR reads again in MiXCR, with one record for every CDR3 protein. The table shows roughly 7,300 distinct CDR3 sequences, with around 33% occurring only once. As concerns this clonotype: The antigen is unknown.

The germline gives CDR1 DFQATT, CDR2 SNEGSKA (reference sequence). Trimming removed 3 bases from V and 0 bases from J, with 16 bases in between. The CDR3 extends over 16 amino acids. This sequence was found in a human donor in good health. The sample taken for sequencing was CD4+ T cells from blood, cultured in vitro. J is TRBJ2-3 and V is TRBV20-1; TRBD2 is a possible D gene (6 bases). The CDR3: CSASWIISGSTDTQYF. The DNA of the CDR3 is TGCAGTGCTAGCTGGATCATAAGCGGGAGCACAGATACGCAGTATTTT.